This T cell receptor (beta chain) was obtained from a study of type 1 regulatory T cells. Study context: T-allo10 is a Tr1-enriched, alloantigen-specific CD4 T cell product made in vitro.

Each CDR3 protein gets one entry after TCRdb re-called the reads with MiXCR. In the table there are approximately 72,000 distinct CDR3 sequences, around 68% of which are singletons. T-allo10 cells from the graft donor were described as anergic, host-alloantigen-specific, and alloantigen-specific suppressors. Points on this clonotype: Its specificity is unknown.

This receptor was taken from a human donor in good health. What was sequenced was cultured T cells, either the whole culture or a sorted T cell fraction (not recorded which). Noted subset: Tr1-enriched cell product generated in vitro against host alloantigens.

The CDR3 region is CASGLAGAHNEQFF. In nucleotides, the CDR3 is TGTGCCAGCGGCCTAGCGGGAGCCCACAATGAGCAGTTCTTC. V and J are TRBV2 and TRBJ2-1; TRBD2 matches at 10 bases. CDR1 and CDR2 from the germline V gene are SNHLY and FYNNEI. This CDR3 contains 14 residues. V was pared by 8 bases and J by 5 bases, with 6 bases of the junction left unmatched.